This passage covers 24 T cell receptor beta chains from one sample sequenced in a study of vaccination and CD4 T cells after COVID-19. Sequencing of cultured CD4+ T cell DNA used the Oncomine TCR Beta short-read assay. TCRdb used MiXCR to reprocess the PCR reads, holding one entry per CDR3 protein. There are 10,000 or so distinct CDR3 sequences in the sample; about 50% occur only once, and about 30% lies in the top ten. Their antigen targets remain unknown. Treatment in this sample: approximately 10-day PBMC culture with coronavirus spike peptide pools or control peptides (ViraFEST assay). The sample was CD4+ T cells from blood, cultured in vitro. The receptors here all came from a human donor who had recovered from COVID-19.

The chain uses TRBV19 and TRBJ2-5, with TRBD2 as a possible D gene (6 bases). This CDR3 has 13 amino acids. Germline lookup yields CDR1 LNHDA and CDR2 SQIVND (reference sequence). The V and J ends lost 3 bases and 8 bases respectively, with 13 bases between them. CDR3 loop: CASSIGGVETQYF. CDR3 nucleotide sequence: TGTGCCAGTAGTATCGGCGGGGTGGAAACCCAGTACTTC. The whole variable domain, remainder taken from reference TRBV19 and TRBJ2-5, is DGGITQSPKYLFRKEGQNVTLSCEQNLNHDAMYWYRQDPGQGLRLIYYSQIVNDFQKGDIAEGYSVSREKKESFPLTVTSAQKNPTAFYLCASSIGGVETQYFGPGTRLLVL.

The sample holds one count of this clonotype. This chain connects TRBV24-1 to TRBJ2-3; the D gene could be TRBD1 or TRBD2 (5 bases each). The CDR3 has 16 amino acids. Trimming pared 2 bases from V and 4 bases from J, leaving 15 bases between. The V gene's germline CDR1 is KGHDR and CDR2 SFDVKD. The CDR3 loop reads CATSDSGLRGADTQYF. The CDR3 DNA follows: TGTGCCACCAGTGATTCCGGGTTAAGAGGGGCAGATACGCAGTATTTT.

V and J are TRBV5-4 and TRBJ1-2; D is unresolved. The germline CDR1 and CDR2 sequences are SGHNT and YYREEE (reference sequence). V was shortened by 0 bases and J by 4 bases, with 7 bases between the two germline ends. This CDR3 has 13 amino acids. The CDR3 here is CASSLDSIYGYTF. CDR3 nucleotides: TGTGCCAGCAGCTTGGACAGCATCTATGGCTACACCTTC.

Only a few counts were recorded for this clonotype. The CDR3 DNA reads as TGTGCCAGCGGCCTGGGACAGGGGGGGAATAGCAATCAGCCCCAGCATTTT. Translation gives CASGLGQGGNSNQPQHF. The chain carries TRBV6-1 and TRBJ1-5; 11 bases are shared with TRBD1. Germline values: CDR1 MNHNS, CDR2 SASEGT. V trimming: 8 bases; J trimming: 0 bases; junction bases outside the gene matches: 9. CDR3 length: 17 residues.

The rearrangement links TRBV20-1 to TRBJ1-1; D might be TRBD1 (5 bases). The CDR3 has 17 residues. Looked up from germline, CDR1 is DFQATT and CDR2 is SNEGSKA (reference sequence). The V end lost 1 base, the J end lost 1 base, and 19 bases lay between the germline ends. The CDR3 DNA is TGCAGTGCTAGAGTCCAGGTGGAGCAGGGAAGGAACACTGAAGCTTTCTTT. It specifies CSARVQVEQGRNTEAFF.

This sequence joins TRBV6-1 and TRBJ2-1, with 7 bases identical to TRBD2. CDR1 is MNHNS and CDR2 is SASEGT in the germline V gene. V trimming: 7 bases; J trimming: 3 bases; junction bases outside the gene matches: 3. There are 13 residues in the CDR3. CDR3 bases: TGTGCCAGCACTCGCGGGGGCTACAATGAGCAGTTCTTC. Protein: CASTRGGYNEQFF.

This clonotype was counted between two and nine times. The CDR3 nucleotides read TGTGCCTGGAGTAATCCAGGGGATTCACCCCTCCACTTT. Translating it yields CAWSNPGDSPLHF. V gene TRBV30 combines with J gene TRBJ1-6, with D tentatively TRBD1 (6 bases). CDR1 and CDR2 (germline): GTSNPN, SVGIG (reference sequence). V lost 2 bases and J lost 8, with 10 bases in between. The length of the CDR3 is 13 residues.

V usage is TRBV2 and J usage is TRBJ1-4, with 8 nucleotides matching TRBD1. This CDR3 is 15 amino acids long. CDR1 is SNHLY and CDR2 is FYNNEI in the germline V gene. The V and J ends lost 4 bases and 7 bases, in that order; junction bases with no gene match: 8. In nucleotides, the CDR3 is TGTGCCAGCAGTGCAGGGGGCTGGGCGGGTGAAAAACTGTTTTTT. It encodes CASSAGGWAGEKLFF.

This chain links TRBV12-5 with TRBJ2-1; 8 bases line up with TRBD2. V was clipped by 4 bases and J by 6 bases; unmatched bases: 5. The CDR3 has 14 residues. Germline CDR1 LGHNT, CDR2 FRNRAP. CDR3 sequence reads: CASGWAGGINEQFF. In DNA form, the CDR3 reads TGTGCTAGTGGTTGGGCGGGGGGCATCAATGAGCAGTTCTTC.

This chain uses TRBV19 with TRBJ2-1; 11 bases map to TRBD1. Germline CDR1 LNHDA, CDR2 SQIVND (reference sequence). With V trimmed by 3 bases and J by 10 bases, 11 bases remained unmatched. The CDR3 covers 16 residues. The CDR3 DNA reads TGTGCCAGTAGTATTAGCGGACAGGGGGCGGAGAGCGAGCAGTTCTTC. It codes for CASSISGQGAESEQFF.

The rearrangement uses TRBV10-1 and TRBJ1-1; D might be TRBD1 (5 bases). Germline CDR1 is WNHNN and CDR2 is SYGVQD (reference sequence). This CDR3 region has 14 residues. Trimming took 0 bases from V and 5 from J, leaving 10 bases between them. The CDR3 region has the DNA TGCGCCAGCAGTGAGTCGCTCGGGGGTACTGAAGCTTTCTTT. It encodes CASSESLGGTEAFF.

This clonotype was seen only a few times. The chain combines TRBV7-9 with TRBJ1-2, with TRBD1 matching over 9 bases. This CDR3 region has 17 residues. CDR1 SEHNR and CDR2 FQNEAQ come from the germline V gene (reference sequence). Losses at the gene ends were 8 bases for V and 8 bases for J; bases not matched to a gene: 21. CDR3 sequence reads: CASHSSRRRTGEGGYTF. As DNA, the CDR3 is TGTGCCAGCCACTCCTCCCGCCGTAGGACAGGGGAAGGCGGCTACACCTTC.

The chain employs TRBV6-2 or TRBV6-3 and TRBJ1-2; D gene ambiguous. This CDR3 spans 15 amino acids. Trimming cost V 6 bases and J 1 base, with 15 bases left between them. Germline loops: CDR1 MNHEY, CDR2 SVGEGT. In nucleotides, the CDR3 is TGTGCCAGCAGCAAGACGAGTGCCTATAACTATGGCTACACCTTC. Its translation: CASSKTSAYNYGYTF.

A few counts support this clonotype. The chain joins TRBV20-1 to TRBJ1-5; the D gene is possibly TRBD1 (5 bases). Germline lookup yields CDR1 DFQATT and CDR2 SNEGSKA (reference sequence). Between the trimmed V and J ends, which lost 6 bases and 5 bases, there was a span of 17 bases. The CDR3 is 14 amino acids. The CDR3 loop is CSATPGDVDQPQHF. CDR3 nucleotide sequence: TGCAGTGCCACCCCCGGGGACGTCGATCAGCCCCAGCATTTT.

This clonotype turned up a few times. The chain joins TRBV20-1 to TRBJ1-1; 7 nucleotides line up with TRBD1. This CDR3 region has 16 residues. V was clipped by 3 bases and J by 4 bases; unmatched bases: 14. The germline V gene has CDR1 DFQATT and CDR2 SNEGSKA (reference sequence). The CDR3 nucleotides are TGCAGTGCTAGGGAGGCCTCGACAGGGTCGGGCACTGAAGCTTTCTTT. It codes for CSAREASTGSGTEAFF.

This clonotype has a handful of counts. The rearrangement uses TRBV6-1 and TRBJ1-2, with TRBD1 identical over 8 bases. The germline V gene has CDR1 MNHNS and CDR2 SASEGT. Germline trimming cut 7 bases from V and 5 bases from J; bases unmatched to any gene: 9. The CDR3 contains 14 residues. Written as DNA, the CDR3 is TGTGCCAGCATTGTACAGGGGGTAGGGTATGGCTACACCTTC. Translated: CASIVQGVGYGYTF.

This clonotype was counted only a few times. The rearrangement joins TRBV27 to TRBJ1-6; D not certain. Germline loops: CDR1 MNHEY, CDR2 SMNVEV (reference sequence). The V gene lost 1 base and the J gene lost 7 bases, with 8 bases spanning the gap. CDR3 size: 14 residues. The CDR3 nucleotides read TGTGCCAGCAGTTTATTCCGACCAAATTCACCCCTCCACTTT. Amino acids: CASSLFRPNSPLHF.

The CDR3 loop reads CASSRTSRNTGELFF. The CDR3 bases are TGTGCCAGCAGCCGGACTAGTCGGAACACCGGGGAGCTGTTTTTT. V usage is TRBV28 and J usage is TRBJ2-2; 7 nucleotides line up with TRBD2. V lost 6 bases, J lost 1 base, and 5 bases stayed unmatched. The V gene's germline CDR1 is MDHEN and CDR2 SYDVKM. CDR3 length equals 15 residues.

This clonotype turned up a few times. V usage is TRBV29-1 and J usage is TRBJ1-4, with D possibly being TRBD1 (5 bases). CDR3 length: 12 residues. V shed 6 bases and J shed 7 bases, with 12 bases lying between them. Germline V lookup: CDR1 SQVTM, CDR2 ANQGSEA. CDR3 nucleotides: TGCAGCGTCAGGGATAGGGGTGAAAAACTGTTTTTT. Amino acids: CSVRDRGEKLFF.

This rearrangement joins TRBV6-1 to TRBJ1-2; 9 nucleotides match TRBD1. The ends lost 6 bases at V and 4 bases at J; junction bases unmatched: 12. The V gene's germline CDR1 is MNHNS and CDR2 SASEGT. CDR3 length: 16 residues. The CDR3 region is CASSPRTGADSYGYTF. CDR3 bases: TGTGCCAGCAGCCCGCGGACAGGGGCGGACTCCTATGGCTACACCTTC.

The chain carries TRBV12-3 or TRBV12-4 and TRBJ1-3; TRBD1 matches at 9 bases. The CDR3 spans 13 residues. J gave up 3 bases and V 7 bases, and 1 base lay outside the gene matches. The CDR3 spells CASTTGGGNTIYF. CDR3 sequence (DNA): TGTGCCAGCACGACAGGGGGTGGAAACACCATATATTTT.

This chain joins TRBV3-1 and TRBJ1-2, with D unclear. V lost 4 bases and J lost 2, with 8 bases in between. Germline CDR1 is LGHDT and CDR2 is YNNKEL (reference sequence). The CDR3 runs to 13 residues. CDR3 bases: TGTGCCAGCAGCCTCGAGGTGAACTATGGCTACACCTTC. It specifies CASSLEVNYGYTF.

This clonotype was found a few times. V and J are TRBV7-3 and TRBJ2-2; TRBD2 matches at 15 bases. V shed 5 bases and J 4 bases; nucleotides not matched to a gene: 8. This CDR3 comprises 18 residues. Germline CDR1 SGHTA, CDR2 FQGTGA. The CDR3 nucleotides are TGTGCCAGCAGCCCCTCGGGACTAGCGGGAGGATTCACCGGGGAGCTGTTTTTT. Translating gives CASSPSGLAGGFTGELFF. Full variable domain (remainder filled in from reference TRBV7-3 and TRBJ2-2): GAGVSQTPSNKVTEKGKYVELRCDPISGHTALYWYRQSLGQGPEFLIYFQGTGAADDSGLPNDRFFAVRPEGSVSTLKIQRTERGDSAVYLCASSPSGLAGGFTGELFFGEGSRLTVL.

The gene calls are TRBV12-3 or TRBV12-4 and TRBJ2-7; TRBD2 matches 9 bases. V was pared by 3 bases and J by 2 bases, with 2 bases of the junction left unmatched. This CDR3 contains 14 residues. In nucleotides, the CDR3 is TGTGCCAGCAGTTTGACTAGCGGAGCCTACGAGCAGTACTTC. Translated: CASSLTSGAYEQYF.